These 20 T cell receptor beta chains share one sample of origin, sequenced in a study of PD-L1 blockade in urothelial cancer. Here immunoSEQ multiplex PCR was the method, and the copy in TCRdb shows in-frame clones only, minus some. The data contain 35,000 or so clones, approximately 40% of them seen just once; the ten biggest clones take up around 8.9%. The sequencing here drew on tumor tissue, taken before atezolizumab (anti-PD-L1) treatment. The receptors come from a man aged 55 to 70 with urothelial cancer.

This chain uses TRBV19 with TRBJ1-1; maybe TRBD1 (6 bases). V lost 10 bases and J 4 bases, leaving 16 bases between the germline ends. Germline CDR1 LNHDA, CDR2 SQIVND (reference sequence). CDR3 length: 13 amino acids. CDR3 DNA sequence: TGTGCCACTAAGAGCCAGGGGTCCACTGAAGCTTTCTTT. This encodes CATKSQGSTEAFF.

This clone occurred a few times. V usage is TRBV9 and J usage is TRBJ2-1; D is uncertain. Trimming shortened V by 3 bases and J by 4 bases, and 8 bases separated the two germline ends. Germline V gene lookup returns CDR1 SGDLS and CDR2 YYNGEE. The CDR3 is made up of 13 amino acids. Here the CDR3 DNA reads TGTGCCAGCAGCGCCTCGAATTACAATGAGCAGTTCTTC. Translating it yields CASSASNYNEQFF.

V is TRBV19 and J is TRBJ1-1, with TRBD1 identical over 10 bases. This CDR3 is 16 amino acids long. From germline, CDR1 is LNHDA and CDR2 SQIVND (reference sequence). J gave up 1 base and V 4 bases, and 6 bases lay outside the gene matches. CDR3 loop: CASSKTGGTGNTEAFF. CDR3 in DNA: TGTGCCAGTAGTAAGACAGGGGGCACTGGGAACACTGAAGCTTTCTTT.

The rearrangement links TRBV18 to TRBJ1-5, with a tentative D call TRBD1 (6 bases). Trimming removed 3 bases from V and 9 bases from J, with 15 bases in between. Per germline, CDR1 KGHSH and CDR2 LQKENI. The CDR3 is 14 amino acids. The CDR3 region has the DNA TGTGCCAGCTCACCCAACAGGGACGGGACGCCCCAGCATTTT. Translating it yields CASSPNRDGTPQHF.

The chain couples TRBV28 to TRBJ2-7; 9 nucleotides line up with TRBD2. The CDR3 extends over 15 amino acids. Trimming at V came to 5 bases and at J to 3 bases, leaving 8 bases not matched to a gene. Per the germline V gene, CDR1 is MDHEN and CDR2 is SYDVKM. The CDR3 coding sequence is TGTGCCAGCAGTACCCTAGCGGGACGGGTCTACGAGCAGTACTTC. This encodes CASSTLAGRVYEQYF.

This clone was counted only a few times. The chain is built from TRBV6-7 and TRBJ2-2; no clear D gene. TRBV6-7 has ORF status, its function being uncertain. Trimming removed 5 bases at V and 4 bases at J, with 8 bases between. The CDR3 length is 13 residues. The CDR3 here is CASSPRSTGELFF. The CDR3 region has the DNA TGTGCCAGCAGTCCCCGCTCCACCGGGGAGCTGTTTTTT.

The gene calls are TRBV29-1 and TRBJ2-3; D is tentatively TRBD1 or TRBD2 (5 bases each). V lost 3 bases and J lost 2, with 18 bases in between. In germline, CDR1 is SQVTM, CDR2 ANQGSEA. The CDR3 sequence is 16 residues long. CDR3 region: CSVDGWDGDYTDTQYF. CDR3 nucleotide sequence: TGCAGCGTTGATGGTTGGGACGGAGATTACACAGATACGCAGTATTTT.

This chain connects TRBV14 to TRBJ2-7; TRBD1 or TRBD2 may be the D gene (5 bases each). Germline lookup yields CDR1 SGHDN and CDR2 FVKESK. The ends were cut back, 8 bases at V and 0 bases at J, with 17 bases in the middle. CDR3 size: 15 residues. CDR3 DNA: TGTGCCAGCGCTCTCGAAGAGGGGAACTCCTACGAGCAGTACTTC. This gives the protein CASALEEGNSYEQYF.

Sample share makes this clone medium-sized. The chain links TRBV5-1 to TRBJ2-3; unclear D gene. V lost 0 bases, J lost 1 base, and 6 bases lay in between. This CDR3 comprises 14 residues. The V gene's germline CDR1 is SGHRS and CDR2 YFSETQ. DNA for the CDR3: TGCGCCAGCAGCTTGGTGGTGGGCACAGATACGCAGTATTTT. As protein: CASSLVVGTDTQYF.

CDR3 nucleotide sequence: TGTGCCAGTAGCCCAGAGGGGCCGTTATCTGGGGCCAACGTCCTGACTTTC. Its protein is CASSPEGPLSGANVLTF. The J gene is TRBJ2-6, the V gene TRBV19, with D perhaps given as TRBD1 or TRBD2 (5 bases each). This CDR3 comprises 17 residues. Trimming pared 6 bases from V and 1 base from J, leaving 16 bases between. CDR1 is LNHDA, CDR2 SQIVND, per germline (reference sequence).

This clone occurred many times. The chain links TRBV9 to TRBJ1-2; TRBD1 matches at 8 bases. The CDR3 is 14 residues long. Germline V gene data show CDR1 as SGDLS and CDR2 as YYNGEE. V lost 3 bases to trimming and J lost 1 base; unmatched junction nucleotides: 2. CDR3 coding DNA: TGTGCCAGCAGCGGGACAGGGTTTAACTATGGCTACACCTTC. Translation: CASSGTGFNYGYTF.

The chain carries TRBV30 and TRBJ2-3; D unresolved. Trimming took 3 bases from V and 1 from J, leaving 5 bases between them. There are 12 residues in the CDR3. The germline CDR1 and CDR2 sequences are GTSNPN and SVGIG (reference sequence). The CDR3 region is CAWRDRTDTQYF. DNA of the CDR3: TGTGCCTGGAGAGACCGCACAGATACGCAGTATTTT.

In this sample, this clone turned up a few times. The CDR3 DNA reads TGCGCCAGCAGCCAAGTAAGCAAAGCCACTGAAGCTTTCTTT. Encoded protein: CASSQVSKATEAFF. The rearrangement joins TRBV4-1 to TRBJ1-1; D gene uncertain. V dropped 1 base and J dropped 4 bases, with 10 bases sitting between them. In germline, CDR1 is MGHRA, CDR2 YSYEKL. The CDR3 totals 14 residues.

This clone has a handful of counts. This chain uses TRBV5-1 with TRBJ2-1; 9 bases are shared with TRBD2. V shed 0 bases, J shed 3 bases, and the junction held 4 bases outside the gene matches. The germline gives CDR1 SGHRS, CDR2 YFSETQ. The CDR3 has 16 amino acids. CDR3 nucleotide sequence: TGCGCCAGCAGCTTGGCCGAGCGGGGGGTCTACAATGAGCAGTTCTTC. It encodes CASSLAERGVYNEQFF.

This chain connects TRBV9 to TRBJ2-7; D call uncertain. The ends were cut back, 4 bases at V and 0 bases at J, with 11 bases in the middle. The CDR3 extends over 14 amino acids. Per the germline V gene, CDR1 is SGDLS and CDR2 is YYNGEE. The CDR3 loop is CASSHWYSSYEQYF. DNA of the CDR3: TGTGCCAGCAGCCACTGGTACAGCTCCTACGAGCAGTACTTC.

This clone was observed a handful of times. The rearrangement links TRBV11-3 to TRBJ2-5, with TRBD1 identical over 10 bases. CDR3 length: 16 amino acids. V dropped 3 bases and J dropped 5; count of bases not matched to a gene: 9. Germline assignment: CDR1 SGHNT and CDR2 YENEEA. CDR3 amino acids: CASSLGQGTNGETQYF. The DNA of the CDR3 is TGTGCCAGCAGCTTGGGACAGGGGACGAATGGGGAGACCCAGTACTTC.

This clone was seen repeatedly, ten times or more. The chain joins TRBV6-8 to TRBJ1-2, with 11 positions matching TRBD1. The germline V gene encodes CDR1 MNHGY and CDR2 SAAAGT. CDR3 length: 14 amino acids. V lost 6 bases, J lost 7 bases, and 7 bases stayed unmatched. CDR3 protein: CASRPGQGVGGYTF. The CDR3 coding sequence is TGTGCCAGCAGACCGGGACAGGGGGTGGGTGGCTACACCTTC.

This clone was detected a few times. This chain uses TRBV2 with TRBJ1-5, with 7 bases that match TRBD1. This CDR3 region has 13 residues. The germline CDR1 and CDR2 sequences are SNHLY and FYNNEI. Losses at the gene ends were 4 bases for V and 9 bases for J; bases not matched to a gene: 6. The CDR3 nucleotides read TGTGCCAGCAGTGGGGGACAGAAAGCGCCCCAGCATTTT. It translates to CASSGGQKAPQHF.

The chain employs TRBV11-3 and TRBJ2-7, with 14 bases lining up with TRBD2. CDR3 length: 16 residues. Germline V lookup: CDR1 SGHNT, CDR2 YENEEA. Trimming removed 4 bases from V and 3 bases from J; junction bases left unmatched: 5. The CDR3 loop reads CASSSRTSGGNYEQYF. CDR3 bases: TGTGCCAGCAGCTCCCGGACTAGCGGGGGGAACTACGAGCAGTACTTC.

This clone was counted at least ten times. The gene calls are TRBV11-3 and TRBJ2-7; no clear D gene. This CDR3 has 14 residues. Looked up from germline, CDR1 is SGHNT and CDR2 is YENEEA. V lost 3 bases and J lost 3, with 12 bases in between. The CDR3 loop reads CASSLEYGVYEQYF. CDR3 DNA sequence: TGTGCCAGCAGCTTGGAATATGGGGTCTACGAGCAGTACTTC.